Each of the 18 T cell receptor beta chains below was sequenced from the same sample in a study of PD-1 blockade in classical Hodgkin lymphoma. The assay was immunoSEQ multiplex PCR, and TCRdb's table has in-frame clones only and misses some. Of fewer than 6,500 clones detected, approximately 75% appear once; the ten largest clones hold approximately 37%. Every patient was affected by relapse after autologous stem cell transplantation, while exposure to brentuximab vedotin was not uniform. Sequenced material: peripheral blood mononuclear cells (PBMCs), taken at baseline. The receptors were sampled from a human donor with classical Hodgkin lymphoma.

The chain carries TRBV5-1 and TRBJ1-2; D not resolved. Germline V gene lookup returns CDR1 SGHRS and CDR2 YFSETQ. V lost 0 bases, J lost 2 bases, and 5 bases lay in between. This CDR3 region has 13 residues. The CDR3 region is CASSLDKNYGYTF. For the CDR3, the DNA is TGCGCCAGCAGCTTGGACAAGAACTATGGCTACACCTTC. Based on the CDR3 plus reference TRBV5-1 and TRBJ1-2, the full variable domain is KAGVTQTPRYLIKTRGQQVTLSCSPISGHRSVSWYQQTPGQGLQFLFEYFSETQRNKGNFPGRFSGRQFSNSRSEMNVSTLELGDSALYLCASSLDKNYGYTFGSGTRLTVV.

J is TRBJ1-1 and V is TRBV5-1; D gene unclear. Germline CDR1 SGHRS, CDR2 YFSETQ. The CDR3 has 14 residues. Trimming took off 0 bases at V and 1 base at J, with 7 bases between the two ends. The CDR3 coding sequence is TGCGCCAGCAGCTTGGGCACAGCGAACACTGAAGCTTTCTTT. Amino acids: CASSLGTANTEAFF. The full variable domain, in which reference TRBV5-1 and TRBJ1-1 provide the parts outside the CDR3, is KAGVTQTPRYLIKTRGQQVTLSCSPISGHRSVSWYQQTPGQGLQFLFEYFSETQRNKGNFPGRFSGRQFSNSRSEMNVSTLELGDSALYLCASSLGTANTEAFFGQGTRLTVV.

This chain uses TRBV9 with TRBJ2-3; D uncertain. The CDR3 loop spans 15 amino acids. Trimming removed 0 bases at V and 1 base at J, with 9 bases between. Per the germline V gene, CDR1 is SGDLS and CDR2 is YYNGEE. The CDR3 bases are TGTGCCAGCAGCGTAGATACTCTTGGCACAGATACGCAGTATTTT. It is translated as CASSVDTLGTDTQYF.

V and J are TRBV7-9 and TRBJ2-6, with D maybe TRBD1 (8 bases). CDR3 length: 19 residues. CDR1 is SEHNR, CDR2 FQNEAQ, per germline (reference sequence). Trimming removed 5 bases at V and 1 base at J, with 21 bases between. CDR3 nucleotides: TGTGCCAGCAGCCCCTTACGGACAGGGAGGGGGTCTGGGGCCAACGTCCTGACTTTC. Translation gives CASSPLRTGRGSGANVLTF.

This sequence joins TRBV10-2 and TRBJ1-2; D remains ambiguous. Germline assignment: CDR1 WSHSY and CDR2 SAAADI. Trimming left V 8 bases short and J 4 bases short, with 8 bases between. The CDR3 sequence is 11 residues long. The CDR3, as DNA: TGCGCCAGCGAGGATACCTATGGCTACACCTTC. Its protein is CASEDTYGYTF.

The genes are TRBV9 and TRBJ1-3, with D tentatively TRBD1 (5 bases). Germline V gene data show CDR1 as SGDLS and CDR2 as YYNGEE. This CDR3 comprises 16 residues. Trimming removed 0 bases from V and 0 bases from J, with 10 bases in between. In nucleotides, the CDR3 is TGTGCCAGCAGCGTAGGAGGGACGGTCTCTGGAAACACCATATATTTT. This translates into CASSVGGTVSGNTIYF.

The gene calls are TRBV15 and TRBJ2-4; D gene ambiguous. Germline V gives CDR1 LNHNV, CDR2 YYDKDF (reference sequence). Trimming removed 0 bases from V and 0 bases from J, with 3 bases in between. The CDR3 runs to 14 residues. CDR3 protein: CATSRDLAKNIQYF. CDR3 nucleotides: TGTGCCACCAGCAGAGATCTAGCCAAAAACATTCAGTACTTC.

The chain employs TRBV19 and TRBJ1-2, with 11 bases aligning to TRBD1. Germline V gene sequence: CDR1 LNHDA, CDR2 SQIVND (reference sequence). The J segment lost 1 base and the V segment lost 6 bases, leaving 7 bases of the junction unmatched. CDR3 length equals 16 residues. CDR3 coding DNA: TGTGCCAGTAGACGGACAGGGGGCGAGTTTAACTATGGCTACACCTTC. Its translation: CASRRTGGEFNYGYTF.

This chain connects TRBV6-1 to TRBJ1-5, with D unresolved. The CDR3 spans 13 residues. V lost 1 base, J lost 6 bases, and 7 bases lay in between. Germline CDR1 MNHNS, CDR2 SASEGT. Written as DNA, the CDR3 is TGTGCCAGCAGTGAAGGGCCGGGTCAGCCCCAGCATTTT. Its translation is CASSEGPGQPQHF.

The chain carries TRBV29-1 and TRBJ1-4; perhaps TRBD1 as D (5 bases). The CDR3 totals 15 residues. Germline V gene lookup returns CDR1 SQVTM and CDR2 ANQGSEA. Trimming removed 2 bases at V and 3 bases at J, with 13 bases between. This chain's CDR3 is CSVEQGGAANEKLFF. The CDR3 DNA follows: TGCAGCGTTGAACAGGGAGGAGCGGCTAATGAAAAACTGTTTTTT.

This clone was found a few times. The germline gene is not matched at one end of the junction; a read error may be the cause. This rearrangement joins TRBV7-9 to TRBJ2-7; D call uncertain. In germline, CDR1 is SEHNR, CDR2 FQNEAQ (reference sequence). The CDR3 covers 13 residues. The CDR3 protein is CASSLMESFEQYF. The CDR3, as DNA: TGTGCCAGCAGCTTAATGGAGTCCTTCGAGCAGTACTTC.

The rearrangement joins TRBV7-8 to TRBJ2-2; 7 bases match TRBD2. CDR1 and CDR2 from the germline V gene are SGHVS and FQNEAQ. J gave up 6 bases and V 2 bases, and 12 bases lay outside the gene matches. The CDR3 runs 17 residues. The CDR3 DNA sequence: TGTGCCAGCAGCTTACTCCGCGGGAGCGTGGTGTCCGGGGAGCTGTTTTTT. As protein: CASSLLRGSVVSGELFF.

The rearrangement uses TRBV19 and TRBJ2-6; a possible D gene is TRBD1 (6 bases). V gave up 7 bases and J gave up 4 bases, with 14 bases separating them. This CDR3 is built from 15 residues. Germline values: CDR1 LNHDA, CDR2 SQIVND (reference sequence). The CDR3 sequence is CASIDPGVGANVLTF. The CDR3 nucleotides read TGTGCCAGTATCGACCCAGGGGTGGGGGCCAACGTCCTGACTTTC.

CDR3 sequence reads: CSVGSRAATEAFF. In nucleotides, the CDR3 is TGCAGCGTTGGTTCCAGGGCGGCCACTGAAGCTTTCTTT. This chain uses TRBV29-1 with TRBJ1-1, with D tentatively TRBD1 (5 bases). The CDR3 extends over 13 amino acids. Deletions cut 4 bases from V and 4 bases from J, with 13 bases between. Per germline, CDR1 SQVTM and CDR2 ANQGSEA.

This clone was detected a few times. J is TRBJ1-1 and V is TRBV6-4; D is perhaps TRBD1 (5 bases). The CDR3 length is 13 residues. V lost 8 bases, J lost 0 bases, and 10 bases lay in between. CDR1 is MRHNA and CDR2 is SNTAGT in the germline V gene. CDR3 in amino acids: CASAREVNTEAFF. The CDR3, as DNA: TGTGCCAGCGCCAGGGAAGTGAACACTGAAGCTTTCTTT.

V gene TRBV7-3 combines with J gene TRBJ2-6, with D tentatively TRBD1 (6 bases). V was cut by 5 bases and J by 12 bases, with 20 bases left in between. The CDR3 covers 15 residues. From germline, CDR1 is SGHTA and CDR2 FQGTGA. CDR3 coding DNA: TGTGCCAGCAGCCGAGCAGGGGCCCCTAATGGCGTCCTGACTTTC. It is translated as CASSRAGAPNGVLTF.

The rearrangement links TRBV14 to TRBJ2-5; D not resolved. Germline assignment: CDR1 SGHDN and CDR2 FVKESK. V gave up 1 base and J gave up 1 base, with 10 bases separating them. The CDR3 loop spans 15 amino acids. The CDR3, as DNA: TGTGCCAGCAGCCAAGGTTGGCGGACCCAAGAGACCCAGTACTTC. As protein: CASSQGWRTQETQYF.

The CDR3 here is CASSQVEGAGTEAFF. The CDR3 bases are TGCGCCAGCAGCCAAGTCGAGGGGGCAGGGACTGAAGCTTTCTTT. V and J are TRBV4-1 and TRBJ1-1; 7 bases match TRBD1. Germline CDR1 MGHRA, CDR2 YSYEKL. The trim removed 1 base at V and 5 bases at J, leaving 7 bases unmatched. The CDR3 spans 15 residues.